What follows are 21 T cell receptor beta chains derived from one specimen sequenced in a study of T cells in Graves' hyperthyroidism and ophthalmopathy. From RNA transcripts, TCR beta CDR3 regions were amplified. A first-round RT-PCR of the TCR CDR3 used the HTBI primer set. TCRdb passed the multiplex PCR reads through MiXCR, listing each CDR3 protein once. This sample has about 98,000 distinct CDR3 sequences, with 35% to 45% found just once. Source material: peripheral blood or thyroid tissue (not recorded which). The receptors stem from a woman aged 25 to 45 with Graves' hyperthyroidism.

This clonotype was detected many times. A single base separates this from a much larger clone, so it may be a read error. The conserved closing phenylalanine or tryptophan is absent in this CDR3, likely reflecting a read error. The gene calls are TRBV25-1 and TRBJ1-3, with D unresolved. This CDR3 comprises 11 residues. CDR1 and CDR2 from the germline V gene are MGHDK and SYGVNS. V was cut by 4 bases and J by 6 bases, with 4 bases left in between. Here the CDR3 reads CASSVENTIYL. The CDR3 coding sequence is TGTGCCAGCAGTGTTGAAAACACCATATATCTT.

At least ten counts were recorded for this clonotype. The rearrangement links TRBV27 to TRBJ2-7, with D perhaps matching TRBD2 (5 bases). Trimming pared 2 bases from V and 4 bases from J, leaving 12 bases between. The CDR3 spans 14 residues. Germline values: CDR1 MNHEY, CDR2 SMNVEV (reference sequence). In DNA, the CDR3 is TGTGCCAGCAGTTTAAGAGCGGCGGCTTACGAGCAGTACTTC. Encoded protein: CASSLRAAAYEQYF.

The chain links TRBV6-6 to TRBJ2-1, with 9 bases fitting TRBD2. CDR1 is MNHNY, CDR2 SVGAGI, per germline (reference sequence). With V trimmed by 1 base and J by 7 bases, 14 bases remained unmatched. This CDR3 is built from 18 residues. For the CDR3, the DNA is TGTGCCAGCAGTTACTGGGGTTTAGCGGGAGAGGCGGGAAATGAGCAGTTCTTC. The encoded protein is CASSYWGLAGEAGNEQFF.

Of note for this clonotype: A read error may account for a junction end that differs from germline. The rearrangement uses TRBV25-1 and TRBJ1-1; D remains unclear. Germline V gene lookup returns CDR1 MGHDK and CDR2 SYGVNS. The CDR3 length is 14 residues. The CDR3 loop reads CASCERTDPESAFF. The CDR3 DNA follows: TGTGCCAGCTGTGAAAGGACGGACCCCGAGTCGGCTTTCTTT.

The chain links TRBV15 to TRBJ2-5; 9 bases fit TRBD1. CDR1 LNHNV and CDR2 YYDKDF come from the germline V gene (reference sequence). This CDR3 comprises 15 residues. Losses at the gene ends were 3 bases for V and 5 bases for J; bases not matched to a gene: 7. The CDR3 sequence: CATSSQGQGWETQYF. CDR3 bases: TGTGCCACCAGCAGTCAAGGACAGGGGTGGGAGACCCAGTACTTC. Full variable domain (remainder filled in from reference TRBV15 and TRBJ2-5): DAMVIQNPRYQVTQFGKPVTLSCSQTLNHNVMYWYQQKSSQAPKLLFHYYDKDFNNEADTPDNFQSRRPNTSFCFLDIRSPGLGDTAMYLCATSSQGQGWETQYFGPGTRLLVL.

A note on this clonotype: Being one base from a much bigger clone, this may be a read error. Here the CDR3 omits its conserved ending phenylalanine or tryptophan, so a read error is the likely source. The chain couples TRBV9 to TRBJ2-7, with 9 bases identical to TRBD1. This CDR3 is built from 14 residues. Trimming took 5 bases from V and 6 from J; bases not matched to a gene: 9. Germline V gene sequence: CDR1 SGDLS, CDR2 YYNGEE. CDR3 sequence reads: CASRDPQGAAEQYS. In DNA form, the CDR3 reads TGTGCCAGCAGAGACCCACAGGGGGCGGCCGAGCAGTACTCC.

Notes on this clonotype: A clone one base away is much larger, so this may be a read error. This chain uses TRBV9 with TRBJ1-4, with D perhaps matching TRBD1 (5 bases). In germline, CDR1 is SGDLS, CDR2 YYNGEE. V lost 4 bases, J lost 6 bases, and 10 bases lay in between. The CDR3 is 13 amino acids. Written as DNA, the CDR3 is TGTGCCAGCAGCCCAATCAGGGATGAAAAACTGTTTTTT. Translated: CASSPIRDEKLFF.

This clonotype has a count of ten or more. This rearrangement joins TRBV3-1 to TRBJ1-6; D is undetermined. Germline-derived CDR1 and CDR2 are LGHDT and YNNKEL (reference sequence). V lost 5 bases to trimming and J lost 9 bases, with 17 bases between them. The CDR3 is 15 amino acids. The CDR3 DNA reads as TGTGCCAGCAGCACGGACCCAAATCGGGTTTCACCCCTCCACTTT. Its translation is CASSTDPNRVSPLHF.

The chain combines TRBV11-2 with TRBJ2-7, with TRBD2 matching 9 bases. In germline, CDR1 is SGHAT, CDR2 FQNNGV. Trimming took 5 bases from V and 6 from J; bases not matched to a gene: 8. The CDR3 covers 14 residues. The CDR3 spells CASSPQGGRGEQYF. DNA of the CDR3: TGTGCCAGCAGCCCCCAAGGCGGGAGGGGCGAGCAGTACTTC.

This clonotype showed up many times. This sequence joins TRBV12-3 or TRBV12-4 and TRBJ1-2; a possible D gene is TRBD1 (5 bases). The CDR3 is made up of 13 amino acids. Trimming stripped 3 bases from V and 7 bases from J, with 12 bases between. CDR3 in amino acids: CASSLGPWGGYTF. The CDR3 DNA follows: TGTGCCAGCAGTTTGGGACCGTGGGGTGGCTACACCTTC.

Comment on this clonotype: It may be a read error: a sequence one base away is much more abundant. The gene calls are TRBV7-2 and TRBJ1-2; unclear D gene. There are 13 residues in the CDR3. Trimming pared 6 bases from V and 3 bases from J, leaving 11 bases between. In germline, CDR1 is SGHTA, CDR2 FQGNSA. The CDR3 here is CASSLHSYYGYTF. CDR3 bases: TGTGCCAGCAGTCTCCACAGCTACTATGGCTACACCTTC.

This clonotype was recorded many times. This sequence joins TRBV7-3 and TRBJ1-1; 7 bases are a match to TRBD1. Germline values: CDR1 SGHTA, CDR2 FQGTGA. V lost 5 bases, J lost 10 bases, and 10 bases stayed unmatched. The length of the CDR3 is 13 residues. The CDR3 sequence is CASSPGREGAAFF. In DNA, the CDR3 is TGTGCCAGCAGCCCCGGACGGGAGGGGGCAGCTTTCTTT.

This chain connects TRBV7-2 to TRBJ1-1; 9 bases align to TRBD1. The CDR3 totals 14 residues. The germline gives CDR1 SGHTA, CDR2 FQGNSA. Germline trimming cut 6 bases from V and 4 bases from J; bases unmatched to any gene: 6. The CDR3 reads CASSSTGGGTEAFF. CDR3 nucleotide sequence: TGTGCCAGCAGTTCCACAGGGGGCGGCACTGAAGCTTTCTTT.

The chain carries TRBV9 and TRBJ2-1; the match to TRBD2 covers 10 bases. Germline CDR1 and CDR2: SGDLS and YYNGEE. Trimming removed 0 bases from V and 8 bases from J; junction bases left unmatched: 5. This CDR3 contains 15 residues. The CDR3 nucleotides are TGTGCCAGCAGCGTAGGCTTAGCGGGAGGCTATGAGCAGTTCTTC. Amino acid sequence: CASSVGLAGGYEQFF.

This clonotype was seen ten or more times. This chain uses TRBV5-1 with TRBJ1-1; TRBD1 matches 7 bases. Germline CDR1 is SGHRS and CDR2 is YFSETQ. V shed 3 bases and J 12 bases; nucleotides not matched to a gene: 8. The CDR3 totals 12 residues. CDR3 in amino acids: CASSYDRDRSFF. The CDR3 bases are TGCGCCAGCAGCTACGACAGGGATAGGTCTTTCTTT. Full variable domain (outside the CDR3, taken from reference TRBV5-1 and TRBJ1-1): KAGVTQTPRYLIKTRGQQVTLSCSPISGHRSVSWYQQTPGQGLQFLFEYFSETQRNKGNFPGRFSGRQFSNSRSEMNVSTLELGDSALYLCASSYDRDRSFFGQGTRLTVV.

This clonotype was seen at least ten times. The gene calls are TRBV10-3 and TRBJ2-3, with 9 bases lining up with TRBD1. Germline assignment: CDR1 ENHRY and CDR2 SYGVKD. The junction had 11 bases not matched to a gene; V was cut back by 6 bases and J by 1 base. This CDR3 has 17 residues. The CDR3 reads CAIRRDRVGPCTDTQYF. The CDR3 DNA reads TGTGCCATCAGGAGGGACAGGGTAGGACCTTGCACAGATACGCAGTATTTT.

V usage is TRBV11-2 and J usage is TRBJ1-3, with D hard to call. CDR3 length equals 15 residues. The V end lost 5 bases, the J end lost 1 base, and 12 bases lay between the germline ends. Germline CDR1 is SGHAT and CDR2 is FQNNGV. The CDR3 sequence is CASSQEPRSGNTIYF. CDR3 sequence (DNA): TGTGCCAGCAGCCAAGAACCCCGTTCTGGAAACACCATATATTTT. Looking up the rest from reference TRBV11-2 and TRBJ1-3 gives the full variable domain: EAGVAQSPRYKIIEKRQSVAFWCNPISGHATLYWYQQILGQGPKLLIQFQNNGVVDDSQLPKDRFSAERLKGVDSTLKIQPAKLEDSAVYLCASSQEPRSGNTIYFGEGSWLTVV.

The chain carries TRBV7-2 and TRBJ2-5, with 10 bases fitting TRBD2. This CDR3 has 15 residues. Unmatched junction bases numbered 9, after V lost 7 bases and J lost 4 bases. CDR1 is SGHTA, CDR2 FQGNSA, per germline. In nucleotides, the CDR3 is TGTGCCAGCAACTCCCCTAGCGGGAGAGCAGAGACCCAGTACTTC. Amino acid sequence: CASNSPSGRAETQYF.

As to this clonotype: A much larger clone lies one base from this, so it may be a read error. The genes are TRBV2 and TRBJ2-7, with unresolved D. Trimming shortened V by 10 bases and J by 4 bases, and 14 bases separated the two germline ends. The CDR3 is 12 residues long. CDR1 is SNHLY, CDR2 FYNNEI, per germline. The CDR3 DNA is TGTGCCACCCGAGCGAGAAGGTACGAGCAGTACTTC. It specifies CATRARRYEQYF.

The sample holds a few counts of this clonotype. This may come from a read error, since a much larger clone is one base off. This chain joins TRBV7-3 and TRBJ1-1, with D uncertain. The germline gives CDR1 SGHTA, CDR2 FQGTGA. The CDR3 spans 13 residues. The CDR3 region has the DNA TGTGCCAGCAGCTTTACGACCCACACTGTAGCTTTCTTT. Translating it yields CASSFTTHTVAFF.

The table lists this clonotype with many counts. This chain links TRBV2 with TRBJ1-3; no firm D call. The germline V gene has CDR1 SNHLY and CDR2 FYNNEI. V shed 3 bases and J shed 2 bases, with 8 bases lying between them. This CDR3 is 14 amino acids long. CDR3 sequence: CASSDGGAGNTIYF. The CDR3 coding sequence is TGTGCCAGCAGTGACGGCGGGGCTGGAAACACCATATATTTT.